Only one count was recorded for the clone carrying this T cell receptor beta chain. The data belong to a study of shared T cell receptors in the human thymus. The method was immunoSEQ multiplex PCR; TCRdb's version includes in-frame clones alone and lacks a portion of them. Of roughly 500,000 clones in the sample, around 82% were seen once. These same records also appear under a second study, on human thymus T cells. From that report: Thymic repertoires overlap heavily among unrelated individuals, related research has reported.

This receptor was identified in a boy younger than two with a congenital heart defect. Sequencing was done on a sample of thymocytes.

The CDR3 nucleotides read TGTGCCAGCAGCATAAGGAGGCTAGCGGAAAGCTCCTACGAGCAGTACTTC. Translation gives CASSIRRLAESSYEQYF. The chain joins TRBV7-2 to TRBJ2-7; 7 positions agree with TRBD2. V shed 5 bases, J shed 0 bases, and the junction held 13 bases outside the gene matches. CDR3 length: 17 residues. CDR1 is SGHTA, CDR2 FQGNSA, per germline.